A single sample is the source of the 9 T cell receptor beta chains below, sequenced in a study of CD8+ T cells in alopecia areata (dated by TCRdb to the late 2010s). The treatment or condition label for this specimen denotes: oral pan-JAK inhibitor, 5-10 mg twice daily. To prepare the library, the immunoSEQ multiplex PCR assay was applied. RNA was extracted from all samples and reverse transcribed into cDNA as template for TCR sequencing. This is the immuneACCESS table as TCRdb keeps it, with only in-frame sequences that have V and J called. A part of the clones is gone; compared with another copy, unresolved V genes explain less than half, and the rest is unexplained. For this sample there are 150,000 to 200,000 clones; less than 70% appear just once. The ten largest make up about 1.3% of the sample. The sequenced sample was CD4+ T cells sorted from blood, obtained between weeks 47 and 50, from a patient treated with tofacitinib. These TCRs come from a human donor with alopecia areata.

The chain couples TRBV29-1 to TRBJ2-1; TRBD1 is a possible D gene (5 bases). V was cut by 4 bases and J by 2 bases, with 9 bases left in between. This CDR3 has 13 amino acids. The V gene's germline CDR1 is SQVTM and CDR2 ANQGSEA. In DNA, the CDR3 is TGCAGCGTTGTCAGGGAAGCCTACAATGAGCAGTTCTTC. Amino acid sequence: CSVVREAYNEQFF.

The V gene is TRBV29-1, the J gene TRBJ1-2; TRBD1 aligns across 7 bases. The germline CDR1 and CDR2 sequences are SQVTM and ANQGSEA. This CDR3 region has 15 residues. V shed 6 bases and J 4 bases; nucleotides not matched to a gene: 14. The CDR3 DNA sequence: TGCAGCGTCGTCCAGGGGGACATCAACTTCTATGGCTACACCTTC. Translated, it gives CSVVQGDINFYGYTF.

This clone was seen only a few times. This chain links TRBV29-1 with TRBJ1-1; D remains ambiguous. V was shortened by 4 bases and J by 5 bases, with 5 bases between the two germline ends. The CDR3 is 10 residues long. CDR1 is SQVTM and CDR2 is ANQGSEA in the germline V gene. The CDR3 bases are TGCAGCGTTGGGCAGACTGAAGCTTTCTTT. This encodes CSVGQTEAFF.

This clone was seen a handful of times. The chain has TRBV29-1 and TRBJ1-1, with 8 bases that match TRBD1. The CDR3 runs to 12 residues. V dropped 6 bases and J dropped 5; count of bases not matched to a gene: 5. From germline, CDR1 is SQVTM and CDR2 ANQGSEA. The chain's CDR3 is CSVDRGLTEAFF. CDR3 DNA sequence: TGCAGCGTCGACAGGGGATTAACTGAAGCTTTCTTT. The entire variable domain, with the rest obtained from reference TRBV29-1 and TRBJ1-1, is as follows: SAVISQKPSRDICQRGTSLTIQCQVDSQVTMMFWYRQQPGQSLTLIATANQGSEATYESGFVIDKFPISRPNLTFSTLTVSNMSPEDSSIYLCSVDRGLTEAFFGQGTRLTVV.

The CDR3 DNA reads TGCGCCAGCAGCCAAGGTCGGTGGACTAGGTCGAATGAGCAGTTCTTC. Amino acid sequence: CASSQGRWTRSNEQFF. This chain joins TRBV4-3 and TRBJ2-1; 7 bases are shared with TRBD2. The CDR3 contains 16 residues. Germline trimming cut 1 base from V and 7 bases from J; bases unmatched to any gene: 10. The germline V gene has CDR1 LGHNA and CDR2 YSLEER.

This chain uses TRBV5-6 with TRBJ2-1; D may correspond to TRBD1 or TRBD2 (6 bases each). Trimming pared 4 bases from V and 9 bases from J, leaving 14 bases between. CDR1 and CDR2 (germline): SGHDT, YYEEEE. CDR3 length: 13 residues. The CDR3 is CASSTPGAGEQFF. The CDR3 DNA reads TGTGCCAGCAGCACTCCGGGGGCTGGTGAGCAGTTCTTC.

V gene TRBV23-1 combines with J gene TRBJ2-2; 8 nucleotides align to TRBD1. TRBV23-1 is sorted into the ORF group, with uncertain function. After removal of 4 bases from V and 1 base from J, the junction contained 11 bases not matched to a gene. The length of the CDR3 is 18 residues. DNA of the CDR3: TGCGCCAGCAGTCCCCCGGCGTTGACAGGGGAGAACACCGGGGAGCTGTTTTTT. It codes for CASSPPALTGENTGELFF.

The chain combines TRBV10-2 with TRBJ1-5; TRBD1 agrees at 9 bases. The length of the CDR3 is 14 residues. The junction had 6 bases not matched to a gene; V was cut back by 6 bases and J by 6 bases. The germline V gene encodes CDR1 WSHSY and CDR2 SAAADI. The CDR3 loop reads CASSPGQGSQPQHF. The DNA for the CDR3 is TGCGCCAGCAGCCCCGGACAGGGGAGTCAGCCCCAGCATTTT.

V gene TRBV29-1 combines with J gene TRBJ2-6; D gene ambiguous. Trimming left V 6 bases short and J 0 bases short, with 9 bases between. The CDR3 spans 14 residues. Looked up from germline, CDR1 is SQVTM and CDR2 is ANQGSEA. The CDR3 DNA reads TGCAGCGTCTCACAGAGCTCTGGGGCCAACGTCCTGACTTTC. It is translated as CSVSQSSGANVLTF.